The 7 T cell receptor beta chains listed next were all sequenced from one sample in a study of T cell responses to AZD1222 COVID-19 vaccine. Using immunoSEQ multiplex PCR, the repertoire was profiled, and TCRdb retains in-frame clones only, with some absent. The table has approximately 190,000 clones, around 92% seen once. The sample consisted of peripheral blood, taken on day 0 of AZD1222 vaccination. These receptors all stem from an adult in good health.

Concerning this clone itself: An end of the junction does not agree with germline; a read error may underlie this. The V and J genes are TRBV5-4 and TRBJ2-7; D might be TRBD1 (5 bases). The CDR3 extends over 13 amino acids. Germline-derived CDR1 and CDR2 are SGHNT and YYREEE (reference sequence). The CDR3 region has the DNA TGTGCCAGCAGCTTGCTCGCAGTTCATGGGGCCCACTTC. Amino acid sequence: CASSLLAVHGAHF.

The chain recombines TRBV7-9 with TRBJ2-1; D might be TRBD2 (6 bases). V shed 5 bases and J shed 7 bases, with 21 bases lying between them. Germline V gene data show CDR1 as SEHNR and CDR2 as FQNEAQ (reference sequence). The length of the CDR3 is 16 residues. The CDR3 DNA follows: TGTGCCAGCAGCCTCCTTCGCGGGAAGGTTCAGAATGAGCAGTTCTTC. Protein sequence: CASSLLRGKVQNEQFF.

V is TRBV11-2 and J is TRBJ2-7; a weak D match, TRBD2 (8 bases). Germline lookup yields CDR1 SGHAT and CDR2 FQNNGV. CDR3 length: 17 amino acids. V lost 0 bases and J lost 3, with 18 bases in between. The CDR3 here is CASSLDRGGTAHYEQYF. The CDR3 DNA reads TGTGCCAGCAGCTTAGATCGGGGGGGGACAGCACACTACGAGCAGTACTTC.

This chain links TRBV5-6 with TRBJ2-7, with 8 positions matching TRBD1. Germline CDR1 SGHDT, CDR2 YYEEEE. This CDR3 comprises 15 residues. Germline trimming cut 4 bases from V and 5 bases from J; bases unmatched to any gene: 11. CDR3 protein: CASSRNGQGSNEQYF. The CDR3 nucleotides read TGTGCCAGCAGCCGGAACGGACAGGGATCGAACGAGCAGTACTTC.

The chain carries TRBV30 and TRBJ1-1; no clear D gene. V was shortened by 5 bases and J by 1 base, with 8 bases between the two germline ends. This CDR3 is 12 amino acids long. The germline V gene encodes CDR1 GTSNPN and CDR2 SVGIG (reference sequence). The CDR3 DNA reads TGTGCCTGGGGACGGGGGAACACTGAAGCTTTCTTT. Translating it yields CAWGRGNTEAFF.

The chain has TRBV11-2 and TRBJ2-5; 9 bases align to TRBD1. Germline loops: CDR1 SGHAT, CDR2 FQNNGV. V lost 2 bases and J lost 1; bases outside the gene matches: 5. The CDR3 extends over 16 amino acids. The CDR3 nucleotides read TGTGCCAGCAGCTTACGGACAGGGGAGGGCCAAGAGACCCAGTACTTC. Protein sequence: CASSLRTGEGQETQYF.

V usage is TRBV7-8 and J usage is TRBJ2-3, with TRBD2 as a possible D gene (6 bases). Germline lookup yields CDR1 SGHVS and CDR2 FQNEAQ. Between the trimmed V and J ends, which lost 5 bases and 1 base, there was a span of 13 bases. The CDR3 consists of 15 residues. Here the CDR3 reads CASSPPGLGTDTQYF. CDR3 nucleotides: TGTGCCAGCAGCCCACCGGGACTTGGCACAGATACGCAGTATTTT.